The 16 T cell receptor beta chains below were found in one sample sequenced in a study of T-cell memory formation after mild COVID-19. TCRdb fed the 5' RACE reads into MiXCR, producing one record per CDR3 protein. The repertoire holds about 440,000 distinct CDR3 sequences, with around 20% as singletons. Sample: PBMCs or a T cell subset sorted from them (not recorded which). The receptors here all came from an adult woman who had mild COVID-19 (a few samples of this study predate the infection). Cell type and time point are not known.

This clonotype was detected ten times or more. V is TRBV7-6 and J is TRBJ2-5, with TRBD1 identical over 7 bases. This CDR3 is built from 13 residues. Germline V CDR1 and CDR2: SGHVS, FNYEAQ. V lost 7 bases, J lost 3 bases, and 5 bases stayed unmatched. The CDR3 is CASTRQGKETQYF. Here the CDR3 DNA reads TGTGCCAGCACCCGACAGGGAAAAGAGACCCAGTACTTC.

This clonotype appeared once. The J gene is TRBJ1-1, the V gene TRBV9; the D is unclear. This CDR3 contains 13 residues. Trimming pared 0 bases from V and 11 bases from J, leaving 14 bases between. CDR1 SGDLS and CDR2 YYNGEE come from the germline V gene. DNA for the CDR3: TGTGCCAGCAGCGTAGCCCTCTGGGGAGCGGCTTTCTTT. It encodes CASSVALWGAAFF.

At least ten counts were recorded for this clonotype. The rearrangement uses TRBV7-8 and TRBJ1-5; perhaps TRBD1 as D (5 bases). Trimming pared 6 bases from V and 1 base from J, leaving 10 bases between. The CDR3 is 14 residues long. Germline assignment: CDR1 SGHVS and CDR2 FQNEAQ. The CDR3, as DNA: TGTGCCAGCAGACAAGGGGCGAGCAATCAGCCCCAGCATTTT. This encodes CASRQGASNQPQHF.

CDR3 amino acids: CASSYRWGNEQFF. In DNA form, the CDR3 reads TGCGCCAGCAGCTATCGCTGGGGCAATGAGCAGTTCTTC. V usage is TRBV4-3 and J usage is TRBJ2-1, with D hard to call. CDR3 size: 13 residues. Looked up from germline, CDR1 is LGHNA and CDR2 is YSLEER. V was cut by 5 bases and J by 6 bases, with 11 bases left in between.

V is TRBV7-2 and J is TRBJ1-5; unclear D gene. CDR1 SGHTA and CDR2 FQGNSA come from the germline V gene. There are 13 residues in the CDR3. Trimming left V 6 bases short and J 2 bases short, with 8 bases between. CDR3 sequence: CASRQRGNQPQHF. The CDR3 DNA follows: TGTGCCAGCAGACAACGGGGCAATCAGCCCCAGCATTTT.

The sample holds a few counts of this clonotype. This sequence joins TRBV7-6 and TRBJ2-3; 8 bases match TRBD2. Germline V CDR1 and CDR2: SGHVS, FNYEAQ. The V and J ends lost 0 bases and 6 bases, in that order; junction bases with no gene match: 11. The CDR3 consists of 17 residues. The CDR3 nucleotides are TGTGCCAGCAGCTTAGCAGGGACGGGGGGGCCGGGTGATACGCAGTATTTT. This gives the protein CASSLAGTGGPGDTQYF.

This clonotype was observed a few times. The chain has TRBV7-2 and TRBJ2-1, with 7 bases lining up with TRBD2. V lost 1 base to trimming and J lost 0 bases; unmatched junction nucleotides: 3. This CDR3 has 16 residues. Germline lookup yields CDR1 SGHTA and CDR2 FQGNSA. CDR3 sequence: CASSLVGGSSYNEQFF. For the CDR3, the DNA is TGTGCCAGCAGCTTAGTAGGCGGGAGCTCCTACAATGAGCAGTTCTTC.

This clonotype was observed a few times. The V gene is TRBV6-2 or TRBV6-3, the J gene TRBJ2-5; D may be TRBD2 (5 bases). V was shortened by 0 bases and J by 1 base, with 18 bases between the two germline ends. Germline CDR1 is MNHEY and CDR2 is SVGEGT. The CDR3 is 18 residues long. The CDR3 coding sequence is TGTGCCAGCAGTTACTCAGCGGTCCCCAGGAGCCCCCAAGAGACCCAGTACTTC. This codes for CASSYSAVPRSPQETQYF.

The rearrangement uses TRBV24-1 and TRBJ2-5; D assignment may be TRBD1 or TRBD2 (5 bases each). V shed 9 bases and J shed 5 bases, with 15 bases lying between them. The CDR3 loop spans 13 amino acids. Germline V gene data show CDR1 as KGHDR and CDR2 as SFDVKD. Here the CDR3 reads CATAQGWGETQYF. CDR3 DNA sequence: TGTGCCACCGCTCAGGGCTGGGGGGAGACCCAGTACTTC.

The chain carries TRBV3-1 and TRBJ2-2; TRBD2 agrees at 7 bases. The CDR3 runs 15 residues. The germline CDR1 and CDR2 sequences are LGHDT and YNNKEL (reference sequence). Trimming cost V 2 bases and J 4 bases; bases outside gene matches: 4. The CDR3 protein is CASSQRGSPTGELFF. CDR3 DNA: TGTGCCAGCAGCCAACGCGGGAGTCCCACCGGGGAGCTGTTTTTT. The whole variable domain, remainder taken from reference TRBV3-1 and TRBJ2-2, is DTAVSQTPKYLVTQMGNDKSIKCEQNLGHDTMYWYKQDSKKFLKIMFSYNNKELIINETVPNRFSPKSPDKAHLNLHINSLELGDSAVYFCASSQRGSPTGELFFGEGSRLTVL.

The V and J genes are TRBV6-5 and TRBJ2-3; 9 bases align to TRBD2. The CDR3 is 15 amino acids. The junction had 6 bases not matched to a gene; V was cut back by 4 bases and J by 4 bases. Germline-derived CDR1 and CDR2 are MNHEY and SVGAGI. The CDR3 region is CASSSSGRRADTQYF. CDR3 DNA sequence: TGTGCCAGCAGTTCGAGCGGGAGGAGAGCAGATACGCAGTATTTT.

The sample holds a few counts of this clonotype. The gene calls are TRBV5-1 and TRBJ2-5, with D uncertain. From germline, CDR1 is SGHRS and CDR2 YFSETQ. V lost 1 base, J lost 2 bases, and 12 bases lay in between. The CDR3 consists of 15 residues. The CDR3 sequence: CASSLTRSTQETQYF. The DNA of the CDR3 is TGCGCCAGCAGCTTGACCAGGAGCACTCAAGAGACCCAGTACTTC. Together with reference TRBV5-1 and TRBJ2-5, the CDR3 gives the full variable domain: KAGVTQTPRYLIKTRGQQVTLSCSPISGHRSVSWYQQTPGQGLQFLFEYFSETQRNKGNFPGRFSGRQFSNSRSEMNVSTLELGDSALYLCASSLTRSTQETQYFGPGTRLLVL.

This clonotype was counted between two and nine times. V gene TRBV20-1 combines with J gene TRBJ2-3, with D perhaps matching TRBD1 (6 bases). The CDR3 is made up of 15 amino acids. In germline, CDR1 is DFQATT, CDR2 SNEGSKA (reference sequence). V was trimmed by 3 bases and J by 0 bases, leaving 13 bases between them. DNA for the CDR3: TGCAGTGCTAGTCAGACAGGAACTAGCACAGATACGCAGTATTTT. Encoded protein: CSASQTGTSTDTQYF.

V and J are TRBV9 and TRBJ2-7; 7 bases are shared with TRBD2. Germline assignment: CDR1 SGDLS and CDR2 YYNGEE. This CDR3 contains 16 residues. V lost 4 bases, J lost 0 bases, and 10 bases stayed unmatched. The CDR3 bases are TGTGCCAGCAGCCCTAGCGGTCCTGTGAGCTCCTACGAGCAGTACTTC. Amino acids: CASSPSGPVSSYEQYF.

The chain has TRBV29-1 and TRBJ2-3, with TRBD2 matching 11 bases. CDR3 size: 14 residues. Germline V CDR1 and CDR2: SQVTM, ANQGSEA. V lost 4 bases and J lost 4; bases outside the gene matches: 4. The chain's CDR3 is CSVAPSGGPDTQYF. The CDR3 DNA reads as TGCAGCGTTGCCCCTAGCGGGGGGCCAGATACGCAGTATTTT.

V usage is TRBV29-1 and J usage is TRBJ1-4; a weak D match, TRBD1 (5 bases). Trimming took off 2 bases at V and 0 bases at J, with 13 bases between the two ends. The length of the CDR3 is 16 residues. Germline-derived CDR1 and CDR2 are SQVTM and ANQGSEA. CDR3 sequence reads: CSVEPQGYATNEKLFF. CDR3 sequence (DNA): TGCAGCGTTGAACCCCAGGGATATGCAACTAATGAAAAACTGTTTTTT.